What follows describes a single T cell receptor (beta chain). Its cognate antigen is unknown. J lost 5 bases, V lost 4 bases, and 15 bases had no gene match. Germline CDR1 and CDR2: LGHNA and YNFKEQ. The CDR3 extends over 18 amino acids. Clones were read by immunoSEQ multiplex PCR, and TCRdb kept only the in-frame ones, dropping some. Its table lists about 140,000 clones. This specimen comes from a study of T cell responses to AZD1222 COVID-19 vaccine. Study outcomes and limitations: The peak T cell response came first, and repertoires were sampled only after it. It should be noted that donors were predominantly white British and more often female, and clonal diversity was possibly underestimated.

The receptor comes from an adult in good health. The specimen was peripheral blood. The chain has TRBV4-2 and TRBJ2-7; the match to TRBD2 covers 12 bases. CDR3 loop: CASSLRSSGGAGVNEQYF. CDR3 coding DNA: TGTGCCAGCAGCCTTAGATCTAGCGGGGGGGCCGGAGTCAACGAGCAGTACTTC.